Sequencing of this T cell receptor (beta chain) was carried out in a study of vaccination and CD4 T cells after COVID-19. Study background: The post-vaccine samples came a median roughly 79 days after dose two (range 14 to 241).

Cultured CD4+ T cell DNA underwent sequencing with the Oncomine TCR Beta short-read assay. Investigators obtained genomic DNA by extraction from cultured CD4+ T cells. TCRdb independently ran MiXCR on the PCR reads; one entry per CDR3 protein. The sample holds approximately 10,000 distinct CDR3 sequences, over 55% seen once. Germline assignment: CDR1 SGHVS and CDR2 FQNEAQ. With V trimmed by 1 base and J by 0 bases, 14 bases remained unmatched. The CDR3 spans 19 residues. For this clonotype: The target antigen is unknown.

Treatment noted: approximately nine-day PBMC culture with coronavirus spike peptide pools or control peptides (ViraFEST assay). This chain links TRBV7-8 with TRBJ2-7; 8 positions agree with TRBD2. The sequence was collected from a human donor who had recovered from COVID-19. Sequenced input: CD4+ T cells from blood, cultured in vitro. The CDR3 is CASSLDGRAGGRSSYEQYF. The CDR3 DNA is TGTGCCAGCAGCTTAGATGGCAGGGCGGGAGGAAGAAGCTCCTACGAGCAGTACTTC.